One and the same sample provided the 28 T cell receptor beta chains below, sequenced in a study of post-analysis software for immune sequencing data. Overall study findings and caveats: Included in a set of four or five TRBV segments more frequent in patients than controls were TRBV5-6, TRBV5-1 and TRBV20-1.

Their specific antigens are unknown. The TCR beta cDNA libraries contained unique molecular identifiers. A single record per CDR3 protein comes from TCRdb applying MiXCR to the PCR reads. Of about 800,000 distinct CDR3 sequences detected, 25% to 30% appear once; the ten largest clones hold about 0.5%. Sequencing input: blood. The receptors stem from a girl aged 5 to 17 with multiple sclerosis.

V is TRBV28 and J is TRBJ2-5; D is perhaps TRBD2 (6 bases). V lost 5 bases, J lost 4 bases, and 14 bases lay in between. In germline, CDR1 is MDHEN, CDR2 SYDVKM. The CDR3 loop spans 14 amino acids. The CDR3 spells CASSLGGKVETQYF. The CDR3, as DNA: TGTGCCAGCAGTCTGGGGGGAAAAGTAGAGACCCAGTACTTC. Filled out from reference TRBV28 and TRBJ2-5, the complete variable domain reads DVKVTQSSRYLVKRTGEKVFLECVQDMDHENMFWYRQDPGLGLRLIYFSYDVKMKEKGDIPEGYSVSREKKERFSLILESASTNQTSMYLCASSLGGKVETQYFGPGTRLLVL.

The V and J genes are TRBV28 and TRBJ2-7; TRBD1 agrees at 12 bases. The germline CDR1 and CDR2 sequences are MDHEN and SYDVKM. The J segment lost 2 bases and the V segment lost 6 bases, leaving 5 bases of the junction unmatched. The CDR3 loop spans 15 amino acids. The CDR3 DNA follows: TGTGCCAGCAGGTGGGACAGGGGGCTACCCTACGAGCAGTACTTC. The encoded protein is CASRWDRGLPYEQYF.

V gene TRBV7-2 combines with J gene TRBJ2-1; 9 positions match TRBD2. The trim removed 5 bases at V and 14 bases at J, leaving 19 bases unmatched. The germline CDR1 and CDR2 sequences are SGHTA and FQGNSA. The CDR3 is 16 residues long. The CDR3 DNA reads as TGTGCCAGCAGCCCGGGGCCGTGGGCTAGCGGGGACCGCGAGTTCTTC. Its protein product is CASSPGPWASGDREFF.

V gene TRBV20-1 combines with J gene TRBJ2-5, with 10 bases identical to TRBD2. Germline CDR1 is DFQATT and CDR2 is SNEGSKA (reference sequence). This CDR3 has 15 amino acids. V was pared by 2 bases and J by 0 bases, with 3 bases of the junction left unmatched. The CDR3 sequence: CSARLAGENQETQYF. In DNA form, the CDR3 reads TGCAGTGCTAGACTAGCGGGAGAAAACCAAGAGACCCAGTACTTC.

The V call is TRBV6-4, the J call TRBJ2-2, with a weak D call TRBD2 (7 bases). CDR1 and CDR2 from the germline V gene are MRHNA and SNTAGT. CDR3 size: 14 residues. V lost 6 bases, J lost 5 bases, and 13 bases lay in between. CDR3 in amino acids: CASRAGQGTGELFF. Written as DNA, the CDR3 is TGTGCCAGCAGAGCGGGACAAGGAACCGGGGAGCTGTTTTTT.

The genes are TRBV20-1 and TRBJ2-7; TRBD1 or TRBD2 may be the D gene (7 bases each). The CDR3 contains 17 residues. Germline V gene data show CDR1 as DFQATT and CDR2 as SNEGSKA (reference sequence). Trimming left V 3 bases short and J 4 bases short, with 25 bases between. The CDR3 sequence: CSASLPSGTARDYEQYF. The CDR3, as DNA: TGCAGTGCTAGTCTCCCAAGCGGGACAGCTCGTGATTACGAGCAGTACTTC.

The V and J genes are TRBV20-1 and TRBJ2-2, with D perhaps assigned TRBD1 or TRBD2 (6 bases each). Germline assignment: CDR1 DFQATT and CDR2 SNEGSKA (reference sequence). Trimming took 2 bases from V and 1 from J, leaving 20 bases between them. The CDR3 is made up of 18 amino acids. CDR3 region: CSARRLGGVGGNTGELFF. Written as DNA, the CDR3 is TGCAGTGCTAGACGGCTTGGGGGCGTCGGGGGGAACACCGGGGAGCTGTTTTTT.

This chain connects TRBV28 to TRBJ2-6, with D uncertain. CDR3 length: 16 residues. CDR1 and CDR2 (germline): MDHEN, SYDVKM. The ends were cut back, 6 bases at V and 1 base at J, with 13 bases in the middle. DNA of the CDR3: TGTGCCAGCAGGACCATCATCAGGTCTGGGGCCAACGTCCTGACTTTC. This translates into CASRTIIRSGANVLTF.

The V gene is TRBV6-2 or TRBV6-3, the J gene TRBJ2-3; weak D call: TRBD1 (5 bases). Looked up from germline, CDR1 is MNHEY and CDR2 is SVGEGT. The CDR3 length is 16 residues. Trimming stripped 0 bases from V and 0 bases from J, with 10 bases between. This CDR3 reads CASSYSRQLSTDTQYF. CDR3 DNA sequence: TGTGCCAGCAGTTACTCGAGACAGCTGAGCACAGATACGCAGTATTTT.

The chain is built from TRBV7-8 and TRBJ2-1, with 8 bases that match TRBD2. CDR1 is SGHVS and CDR2 is FQNEAQ in the germline V gene. The CDR3 is 17 amino acids. The V segment lost 5 bases and the J segment 3 bases; nucleotides outside the gene matches: 12. CDR3 coding DNA: TGTGCCAGCAGCCCAGGTCGTACGGGAGGGGACTACAATGAGCAGTTCTTC. Amino acids: CASSPGRTGGDYNEQFF. Based on the CDR3 plus reference TRBV7-8 and TRBJ2-1, the full variable domain is GAGVSQSPRYKVAKRGQDVALRCDPISGHVSLFWYQQALGQGPEFLTYFQNEAQLDKSGLPSDRFFAERPEGSVSTLKIQRTQQEDSAVYLCASSPGRTGGDYNEQFFGPGTRLTVL.

This clonotype has a count of ten or more. J is TRBJ2-5 and V is TRBV20-1, with D perhaps assigned TRBD1 or TRBD2 (5 bases each). The CDR3 contains 11 residues. The germline V and J ends were trimmed by 7 bases and 5 bases, with 11 bases remaining between them. Germline loops: CDR1 DFQATT, CDR2 SNEGSKA (reference sequence). CDR3 amino acids: CSVPWGETQYF. In DNA form, the CDR3 reads TGCAGTGTTCCCTGGGGGGAGACCCAGTACTTC.

This clonotype came up a few times. The rearrangement joins TRBV6-2 or TRBV6-3 to TRBJ2-7; 7 nucleotides match TRBD1. CDR3 length equals 15 residues. Looked up from germline, CDR1 is MNHEY and CDR2 is SVGEGT. Trimming removed 1 base from V and 5 bases from J; junction bases left unmatched: 8. CDR3 bases: TGTGCCAGCAGTTACTACCCAGGACAGGACGACGAGCAGTACTTC. This sequence encodes CASSYYPGQDDEQYF.

Many counts were recorded for this clonotype. A much larger clone differs by one base, so this may be a read error. V gene TRBV5-8 combines with J gene TRBJ2-1; TRBD2 aligns across 7 bases. The CDR3 totals 14 residues. Trimming took 3 bases from V and 9 from J; bases not matched to a gene: 9. Germline values: CDR1 SGHTS, CDR2 YDEGEE. The CDR3 is CASSWGGSLTEQFF. The DNA for the CDR3 is TGTGCCAGCAGCTGGGGCGGGAGTTTAACTGAGCAGTTCTTC.

This clonotype was detected only a few times. The genes are TRBV19 and TRBJ2-1; no reliable D call. Germline V gene lookup returns CDR1 LNHDA and CDR2 SQIVND (reference sequence). The CDR3 is made up of 16 amino acids. Trimming shortened V by 4 bases and J by 0 bases, and 13 bases separated the two germline ends. For the CDR3, the DNA is TGTGCCAGTAGTAATCGACGGCGAAGCTCCTACAATGAGCAGTTCTTC. Its protein is CASSNRRRSSYNEQFF.

This clonotype was detected only a few times. The V gene is TRBV7-2, the J gene TRBJ2-5, with D maybe TRBD2 (6 bases). Germline V gene lookup returns CDR1 SGHTA and CDR2 FQGNSA. The ends were cut back, 2 bases at V and 4 bases at J, with 14 bases in the middle. The CDR3 totals 15 residues. This chain's CDR3 is CASSLRRSGGETQYF. CDR3 DNA: TGTGCCAGCAGCTTAAGGCGCTCCGGGGGAGAGACCCAGTACTTC.

This clonotype was picked up a small number of times. As DNA, the CDR3 is TGCAGTGCTATTAGCCCCTCTAAAGAGACCCAGTACTTC. Translating gives CSAISPSKETQYF. The chain is built from TRBV20-1 and TRBJ2-5; D remains ambiguous. The CDR3 runs to 13 residues. The V gene's germline CDR1 is DFQATT and CDR2 SNEGSKA (reference sequence). Trimming removed 4 bases from V and 3 bases from J, with 12 bases in between.

As to this clonotype: One end of the junction varies from germline; a read error may be responsible. The chain carries TRBV11-2 and TRBJ2-3; D is unresolved. The CDR3 length is 13 residues. Germline CDR1 and CDR2: SGHAT and FQNNGV. The CDR3 coding sequence is TGTGCCGGCAGCTTCCAGCAGGCAGATACGCAGTATTTT. As protein: CAGSFQQADTQYF.

The V gene is TRBV20-1, the J gene TRBJ2-7; D possibly corresponds to TRBD1 (5 bases). Germline V gene sequence: CDR1 DFQATT, CDR2 SNEGSKA (reference sequence). The CDR3 length is 12 residues. With 0 bases removed from V and 5 bases from J, the gap between germline ends came to 8 bases. CDR3 in amino acids: CSARDGRDEQYF. DNA for the CDR3: TGCAGTGCTAGAGACGGCAGGGACGAGCAGTACTTC.

The chain employs TRBV19 and TRBJ2-6; D possibly corresponds to TRBD1 (5 bases). CDR3 size: 13 residues. CDR1 and CDR2 (germline): LNHDA, SQIVND (reference sequence). The ends were cut back, 9 bases at V and 1 base at J, with 7 bases in the middle. The CDR3 loop reads CASQGSGANVLTF. The CDR3 bases are TGTGCCAGCCAGGGTTCTGGGGCCAACGTCCTGACTTTC.

The V gene is TRBV7-8, the J gene TRBJ2-3, with 12 bases matching TRBD2. The CDR3 consists of 18 residues. V was clipped by 5 bases and J by 1 base; unmatched bases: 10. Germline CDR1 and CDR2: SGHVS and FQNEAQ. The CDR3 sequence: CASSQVPSGRGGTDTQYF. CDR3 DNA: TGTGCCAGCAGCCAGGTCCCTAGCGGGAGGGGAGGCACAGATACGCAGTATTTT.

As concerns this clonotype: At one end the junction does not follow the germline gene, possibly because of a read error. The chain links TRBV4-3 to TRBJ2-1; the D is unclear. The CDR3 has 17 residues. CDR1 is LGHNA and CDR2 is YSLEER in the germline V gene. CDR3 in DNA: TGCGCCAGCGGCCAAGATCTCGGAGAATTCACCTACAATGAGCAGTTCTTC. This sequence encodes CASGQDLGEFTYNEQFF.

The table lists this clonotype with a few counts. The chain's CDR3 is CSVEGGGSYNEQFF. The CDR3 DNA is TGCAGCGTTGAAGGCGGAGGAAGCTACAATGAGCAGTTCTTC. The chain combines TRBV29-1 with TRBJ2-1; weak D call: TRBD2 (5 bases). CDR1 and CDR2 (germline): SQVTM, ANQGSEA. Trimming took off 1 base at V and 3 bases at J, with 10 bases between the two ends. The length of the CDR3 is 14 residues.

The genes are TRBV7-2 and TRBJ2-3; TRBD2 is a possible D gene (6 bases). The CDR3 is 16 residues long. The ends were cut back, 1 base at V and 2 bases at J, with 13 bases in the middle. From germline, CDR1 is SGHTA and CDR2 FQGNSA. The CDR3 loop is CASSLGSGLDTDTQYF. In nucleotides, the CDR3 is TGTGCCAGCAGCTTAGGGTCGGGACTCGACACAGATACGCAGTATTTT. Full variable domain (remainder filled in from reference TRBV7-2 and TRBJ2-3): GAGVSQSPSNKVTEKGKDVELRCDPISGHTALYWYRQSLGQGLEFLIYFQGNSAPDKSGLPSDRFSAERTGGSVSTLTIQRTQQEDSAVYLCASSLGSGLDTDTQYFGPGTRLTVL.

This clonotype has just a few counts. The V gene is TRBV20-1, the J gene TRBJ2-7; 7 bases map to TRBD1. Germline V CDR1 and CDR2: DFQATT, SNEGSKA (reference sequence). The CDR3 covers 14 residues. The trim removed 7 bases at V and 5 bases at J, leaving 14 bases unmatched. The CDR3 sequence is CSGSGTEGQDEQYF. CDR3 nucleotides: TGCAGTGGTTCCGGGACAGAGGGCCAGGACGAGCAGTACTTC.

The rearrangement joins TRBV27 to TRBJ1-2; 8 bases agree with TRBD1. Germline CDR1 and CDR2: MNHEY and SMNVEV (reference sequence). The CDR3 is 14 amino acids. With V trimmed by 4 bases and J by 4 bases, 5 bases remained unmatched. The CDR3 coding sequence is TGTGCCAGCAGTTCAGGGGGCCTTGCCTATGGCTACACCTTC. This gives the protein CASSSGGLAYGYTF.

This clonotype was detected a few times. The chain recombines TRBV4-3 with TRBJ1-2; 7 bases are a match to TRBD1. The CDR3 spans 16 residues. The V segment lost 0 bases and the J segment 1 base; nucleotides outside the gene matches: 5. The germline gives CDR1 LGHNA, CDR2 YSLEER. CDR3 nucleotides: TGCGCCAGCAGCCAAGATGGGCAGGGGGGTAACTATGGCTACACCTTC. Translated, it gives CASSQDGQGGNYGYTF.

The rearrangement links TRBV5-1 to TRBJ2-3; 12 nucleotides agree with TRBD1. The V and J ends lost 3 bases and 6 bases, in that order; junction bases with no gene match: 8. Germline V gene data show CDR1 as SGHRS and CDR2 as YFSETQ. The CDR3 length is 16 residues. The CDR3 sequence is CASSSVGTGGRDTQYF. CDR3 nucleotides: TGCGCCAGCAGCTCGGTTGGGACAGGGGGCCGGGATACGCAGTATTTT.

The CDR3 DNA reads TGCGCCAGCAGCCAAGATTCCCCCGGGGGCTACGAGCAGTACTTC. This gives the protein CASSQDSPGGYEQYF. V is TRBV4-3 and J is TRBJ2-7, with TRBD2 as a possible D gene (6 bases). Trimming shortened V by 0 bases and J by 3 bases, and 12 bases separated the two germline ends. The CDR3 contains 15 residues. CDR1 LGHNA and CDR2 YSLEER come from the germline V gene.